Shown below are 28 T cell receptor beta chains from a single sample sequenced in a study of technical replicates of blood from a handful of donors. Produced via immunoSEQ multiplex PCR; TCRdb's table is partial and in-frame only. The table records about 75,000 clones, around 92% of them present only once. The sequencing sample was made of T cells isolated from PBMCs. Source of these receptors: a human donor in good health. Some clones in this sample may be carry-over from other donors' samples.

J is TRBJ2-7 and V is TRBV29-1; 7 positions match TRBD1. The CDR3 length is 12 residues. In germline, CDR1 is SQVTM, CDR2 ANQGSEA. After removal of 6 bases from V and 5 bases from J, the junction contained 7 bases not matched to a gene. The CDR3 nucleotides read TGCAGCGTGGCAAGACAGGGCAACGAGCAGTACTTC. This codes for CSVARQGNEQYF.

The V call is TRBV7-9, the J call TRBJ2-5; 14 bases agree with TRBD2. The assigned J gene may be wrong: the sequence end matches TRBJ2-7 better. The CDR3 spans 16 residues. Looked up from germline, CDR1 is SEHNR and CDR2 is FQNEAQ (reference sequence). The CDR3 reads CASSWGTSGRKGEQYF. CDR3 nucleotides: TGTGCCAGCAGCTGGGGGACTAGCGGGAGAAAGGGCGAGCAGTACTTC.

This rearrangement joins TRBV27 to TRBJ2-7, with 13 bases fitting TRBD2. Trimming at V came to 6 bases and at J to 1 base, leaving 12 bases not matched to a gene. This CDR3 is 18 amino acids long. Germline V gene lookup returns CDR1 MNHEY and CDR2 SMNVEV (reference sequence). The CDR3 DNA reads TGTGCCAGCAGCCCCTCCGGGACTAGCGGGACACTATCCTACGAGCAGTACTTC. This encodes CASSPSGTSGTLSYEQYF.

CDR3 coding DNA: TGCAGTGCTAGAGGCGTTGATACGCAGTATTTT. Its translation is CSARGVDTQYF. The chain joins TRBV20-1 to TRBJ2-3; D is undetermined. This CDR3 is 11 amino acids long. The V gene's germline CDR1 is DFQATT and CDR2 SNEGSKA (reference sequence). V was cut by 1 base and J by 6 bases, with 5 bases left in between.

The genes are TRBV7-6 and TRBJ2-7; D might be TRBD1 (5 bases). Germline V gene sequence: CDR1 SGHVS, CDR2 FNYEAQ. The length of the CDR3 is 15 residues. The V end lost 5 bases, the J end lost 4 bases, and 18 bases lay between the germline ends. The CDR3 sequence: CASSPKAMTDYEQYF. The CDR3 DNA reads TGTGCCAGCAGCCCAAAAGCCATGACAGATTACGAGCAGTACTTC.

V usage is TRBV19 and J usage is TRBJ1-2; maybe TRBD1 (6 bases). The CDR3 covers 11 residues. V gave up 3 bases and J gave up 11 bases, with 10 bases separating them. Germline CDR1 and CDR2: LNHDA and SQIVND (reference sequence). The chain's CDR3 is CASSIGQGYTF. The CDR3 nucleotides are TGTGCCAGTAGTATTGGGCAGGGGTACACCTTC.

The V call is TRBV6-5, the J call TRBJ2-5; TRBD1 aligns across 7 bases. The CDR3 runs 15 residues. Per the germline V gene, CDR1 is MNHEY and CDR2 is SVGAGI. V was clipped by 8 bases and J by 1 base; unmatched bases: 10. CDR3 amino acids: CASYYKGQLQETQYF. The CDR3 DNA follows: TGTGCCAGCTATTATAAGGGACAGCTCCAAGAGACCCAGTACTTC.

The chain recombines TRBV7-2 with TRBJ2-3; 8 nucleotides agree with TRBD1. CDR3 length: 17 amino acids. Germline V gene data show CDR1 as SGHTA and CDR2 as FQGNSA. J was trimmed by 2 bases and V by 5 bases; bases with no gene match: 12. The chain's CDR3 is CASSRDRRRFYTDTQYF. Here the CDR3 DNA reads TGTGCCAGCAGCAGGGACAGGCGACGTTTTTACACAGATACGCAGTATTTT.

This chain uses TRBV7-6 with TRBJ2-2; unclear D gene. The V gene's germline CDR1 is SGHVS and CDR2 FNYEAQ. V was trimmed by 1 base and J by 1 base, leaving 4 bases between them. CDR3 length: 14 residues. In DNA form, the CDR3 reads TGTGCCAGCAGCTTAGGTCAGAACACCGGGGAGCTGTTTTTT. This translates into CASSLGQNTGELFF.

The CDR3 DNA follows: TGCGCCAGCAGCCATATGGCTAGTTCCTACGAGCAGTACTTC. Translated: CASSHMASSYEQYF. This chain connects TRBV4-1 to TRBJ2-5; D remains unclear. TRBJ2-7 explains the end of the DNA better; the J call may be wrong. This CDR3 comprises 14 residues. The germline gives CDR1 MGHRA, CDR2 YSYEKL.

This clone has more than one count but fewer than ten. In DNA, the CDR3 is TGCGCCAGCGCAGAGGGATCGGGAAACACCATATATTTT. It translates to CASAEGSGNTIYF. The chain links TRBV5-1 to TRBJ1-3; D remains ambiguous. The CDR3 loop spans 13 amino acids. V was trimmed by 7 bases and J by 4 bases, leaving 12 bases between them. Germline values: CDR1 SGHRS, CDR2 YFSETQ.

The chain combines TRBV5-1 with TRBJ2-5, with D perhaps matching TRBD2 (5 bases). The length of the CDR3 is 15 residues. Germline CDR1 is SGHRS and CDR2 is YFSETQ. Trimming took 1 base from V and 5 from J, leaving 15 bases between them. This CDR3 reads CASSLKEVMFETQYF. CDR3 nucleotides: TGCGCCAGCAGCTTGAAGGAGGTGATGTTCGAGACCCAGTACTTC.

J is TRBJ1-2 and V is TRBV6-1; 10 bases map to TRBD1. V was pared by 2 bases and J by 5 bases, with 5 bases of the junction left unmatched. The CDR3 sequence is 15 residues long. Germline loops: CDR1 MNHNS, CDR2 SASEGT. DNA of the CDR3: TGTGCCAGCAGTGAATATCCGGGACAGGGGTATGGCTACACCTTC. Translating gives CASSEYPGQGYGYTF.

V and J are TRBV19 and TRBJ1-1; D not certain. The CDR3 has 13 amino acids. Germline CDR1 LNHDA, CDR2 SQIVND (reference sequence). Trimming pared 3 bases from V and 5 bases from J, leaving 10 bases between. DNA for the CDR3: TGTGCCAGTAGTATTAACAGAAAGACTGAAGCTTTCTTT. Translating gives CASSINRKTEAFF.

The gene calls are TRBV9 and TRBJ1-6; 7 nucleotides agree with TRBD1. Germline-derived CDR1 and CDR2 are SGDLS and YYNGEE. The V segment lost 5 bases and the J segment 13 bases; nucleotides outside the gene matches: 9. This CDR3 has 13 residues. CDR3 DNA sequence: TGTGCCAGCAGACCGACAGGGTCTGGTCCCCTCCACTTT. This codes for CASRPTGSGPLHF.

V usage is TRBV19 and J usage is TRBJ1-1; D not certain. This CDR3 is 13 amino acids long. Trimming pared 4 bases from V and 0 bases from J, leaving 6 bases between. Germline V gene sequence: CDR1 LNHDA, CDR2 SQIVND (reference sequence). The CDR3 here is CASSTGMNTEAFF. The CDR3 nucleotides are TGTGCCAGTAGTACGGGAATGAACACTGAAGCTTTCTTT.

The chain joins TRBV25-1 to TRBJ2-7, with a tentative D call TRBD2 (5 bases). V lost 7 bases to trimming and J lost 2 bases, with 12 bases between them. This CDR3 is built from 13 residues. From germline, CDR1 is MGHDK and CDR2 SYGVNS. CDR3 in DNA: TGTGCCAGCACTCGGGGTACCCCCTACGAGCAGTACTTC. Protein sequence: CASTRGTPYEQYF.

The gene calls are TRBV11-2 and TRBJ1-4; possible D gene TRBD1, 6 bases. Germline CDR1 reads SGHAT; CDR2 reads FQNNGV. V lost 4 bases and J 1 base, leaving 22 bases between the germline ends. The CDR3 covers 19 residues. This CDR3 reads CASSSGLWGAGVTNEKLFF. The DNA of the CDR3 is TGTGCCAGCAGCTCAGGACTGTGGGGGGCGGGGGTAACTAATGAAAAACTGTTTTTT.

This clone has only one observation. The rearrangement uses TRBV4-1 and TRBJ1-6; no clear D. The CDR3 contains 15 residues. V shed 3 bases and J shed 7 bases, with 13 bases lying between them. Germline CDR1 reads MGHRA; CDR2 reads YSYEKL. DNA for the CDR3: TGCGCCAGCAGCCAGGAAGGCGGTGGGAATTCACCCCTCCACTTT. The encoded protein is CASSQEGGGNSPLHF.

This clone was recorded only once. The rearrangement uses TRBV4-1 and TRBJ2-1; TRBD2 might be the D (6 bases). Trimming removed 7 bases at V and 5 bases at J, with 15 bases between. CDR1 is MGHRA and CDR2 is YSYEKL in the germline V gene. This CDR3 comprises 14 residues. CDR3 coding DNA: TGCGCCAGCACCCAGCTGGGCGGGAACAATGAGCAGTTCTTC. It is translated as CASTQLGGNNEQFF.

The chain joins TRBV9 to TRBJ2-1; no definite D call. In germline, CDR1 is SGDLS, CDR2 YYNGEE. This CDR3 region has 15 residues. V gave up 8 bases and J gave up 1 base, with 16 bases separating them. The CDR3 region is CASTPGGDSYNEQFF. The CDR3, as DNA: TGTGCCAGTACACCTGGCGGAGATTCCTACAATGAGCAGTTCTTC. Full variable domain (missing parts from reference TRBV9 and TRBJ2-1): DSGVTQTPKHLITATGQRVTLRCSPRSGDLSVYWYQQSLDQGLQFLIQYYNGEERAKGNILERFSAQQFPDLHSELNLSSLELGDSALYFCASTPGGDSYNEQFFGPGTRLTVL.

The CDR3 reads CASSVEGTGANVLTF. In DNA, the CDR3 is TGTGCCAGCAGTGTAGAGGGAACTGGGGCCAACGTCCTGACTTTC. This chain links TRBV6-1 with TRBJ2-6, with a weak D call TRBD2 (5 bases). This CDR3 has 15 amino acids. Germline V gene sequence: CDR1 MNHNS, CDR2 SASEGT. Trimming took 4 bases from V and 2 from J, leaving 9 bases between them.

The chain uses TRBV5-1 and TRBJ2-5; D may be TRBD2 (6 bases). The CDR3 contains 14 residues. V was trimmed by 3 bases and J by 5 bases, leaving 14 bases between them. The germline CDR1 and CDR2 sequences are SGHRS and YFSETQ. In DNA form, the CDR3 reads TGCGCCAGCAGCTCAACTAGCCTGGTGGAGACCCAGTACTTC. Amino acid sequence: CASSSTSLVETQYF.

This clone was detected only once. V usage is TRBV9 and J usage is TRBJ1-2, with a possible D match to TRBD1 (6 bases). From germline, CDR1 is SGDLS and CDR2 YYNGEE. This CDR3 is built from 15 residues. V lost 1 base and J 0 bases, leaving 10 bases between the germline ends. CDR3 coding DNA: TGTGCCAGCAGCGTAACAGGGAACCCTAACTATGGCTACACCTTC. This sequence encodes CASSVTGNPNYGYTF.

The rearrangement uses TRBV6-5 and TRBJ1-3; 7 nucleotides line up with TRBD1. The V gene's germline CDR1 is MNHEY and CDR2 SVGAGI. The CDR3 totals 14 residues. The ends lost 2 bases at V and 2 bases at J; junction bases unmatched: 0. The CDR3 bases are TGTGCCAGCAGTTACCAGGGGGCTGGAAACACCATATATTTT. Translated: CASSYQGAGNTIYF.

V usage is TRBV19 and J usage is TRBJ2-7, with a possible D match to TRBD1 (6 bases). V was pared by 8 bases and J by 2 bases, with 13 bases between. Germline CDR1 and CDR2: LNHDA and SQIVND (reference sequence). The CDR3 contains 13 residues. The DNA for the CDR3 is TGTGCCAGTCGCGGAACAGGGACCTACGAGCAGTACTTC. Translating it yields CASRGTGTYEQYF.

This chain uses TRBV21-1 with TRBJ1-5; the DNA was not compared with TRBD1, the D call given in the table. TRBV21-1 is a listed pseudogene. The CDR3 extends over 19 amino acids. The CDR3 is CASSKERDRGVVGNQPQHF. CDR3 DNA: TGTGCCAGCAGCAAAGAGCGGGACAGGGGAGTTGTGGGCAATCAGCCCCAGCATTTT.

The V gene is TRBV29-1, the J gene TRBJ2-5; D is perhaps TRBD1 (6 bases). Germline V lookup: CDR1 SQVTM, CDR2 ANQGSEA. This CDR3 has 12 amino acids. V lost 6 bases to trimming and J lost 5 bases, with 13 bases between them. In DNA form, the CDR3 reads TGCAGCGTGTCAGGGGAAGGGGAGACCCAGTACTTC. Its protein product is CSVSGEGETQYF.